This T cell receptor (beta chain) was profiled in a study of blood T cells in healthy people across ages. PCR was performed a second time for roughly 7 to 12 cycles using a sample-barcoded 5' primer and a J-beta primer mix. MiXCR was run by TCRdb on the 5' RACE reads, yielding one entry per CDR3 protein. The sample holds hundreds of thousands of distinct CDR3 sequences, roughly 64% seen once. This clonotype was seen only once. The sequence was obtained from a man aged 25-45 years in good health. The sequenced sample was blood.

Here the CDR3 DNA reads TGCGCCAGCAGGAGACTAGCGCAAGATACGCAGTATTTT. Its translation is CASRRLAQDTQYF. The gene calls are TRBV10-2 and TRBJ2-3; 8 nucleotides line up with TRBD2. Germline CDR1 reads WSHSY; CDR2 reads SAAADI. The CDR3 runs 13 residues. After removal of 6 bases from V and 5 bases from J, the junction contained 4 bases not matched to a gene.